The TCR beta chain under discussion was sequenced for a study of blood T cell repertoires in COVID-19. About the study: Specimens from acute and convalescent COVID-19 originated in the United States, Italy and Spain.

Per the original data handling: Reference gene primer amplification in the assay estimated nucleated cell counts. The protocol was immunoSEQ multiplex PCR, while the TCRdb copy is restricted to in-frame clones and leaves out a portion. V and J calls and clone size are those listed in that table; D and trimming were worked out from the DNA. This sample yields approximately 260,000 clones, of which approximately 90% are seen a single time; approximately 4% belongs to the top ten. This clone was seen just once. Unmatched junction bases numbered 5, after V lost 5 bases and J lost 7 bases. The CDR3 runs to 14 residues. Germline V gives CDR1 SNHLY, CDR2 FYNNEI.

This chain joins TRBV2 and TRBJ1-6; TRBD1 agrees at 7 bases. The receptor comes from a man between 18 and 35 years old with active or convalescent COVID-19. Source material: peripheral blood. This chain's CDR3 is CASSTRQGNSPLHF. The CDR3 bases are TGTGCCAGCAGTACCAGACAGGGAAATTCACCCCTCCACTTT. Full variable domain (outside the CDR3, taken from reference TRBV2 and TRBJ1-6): EPEVTQTPSHQVTQMGQEVILRCVPISNHLYFYWYRQILGQKVEFLVSFYNNEISEKSEIFDDQFSVERPDGSNFTLKIRSTKLEDSAMYFCASSTRQGNSPLHFGNGTRLTVT.